The sequence of this T cell receptor beta chain was determined in a study of shared clonotypes between healthy human individuals. Regarding the study as a whole: Genetic and exposure-history diversity was limited by the small donor number. Across a handful of donors, naive CD4 shared roughly 5.2%, naive CD8 about 3.2%, memory CD4 roughly 2.4%, memory CD8 about 0.38%.

CD4+ cells were split into CD45RA+ naive and CD45RA-negative memory subsets. The CDR3 has 14 residues. Germline V gene sequence: CDR1 SGHDN, CDR2 FVKESK. With 5 bases clipped from V and 3 bases from J, the junction kept 5 bases outside the gene matches. Turning to this clone: The antigen is unknown.

In the original workflow: Filtering differed because ImmunoSEQ produced junction-only sequences that carried no quality scores. Libraries were prepared by immunoSEQ multiplex PCR; TCRdb keeps only in-frame clonotypes and omits some of them. V and J calls and clone size follow that table, whereas D and trimming were derived from the DNA. The sample carries approximately 530,000 clones, roughly 95% recorded once. The V and J genes are TRBV14 and TRBJ2-7; the match to TRBD1 covers 9 bases. Sequenced sample: naive CD4+ T cells sorted from blood. Noted subset: CD45RA+ positively selected. The sequence derives from a woman aged 25 to 39 in good health. The CDR3 DNA reads TGTGCCAGCAGCGGCCGGGACAGGGTCTACGAGCAGTACTTC. Translated, it gives CASSGRDRVYEQYF.